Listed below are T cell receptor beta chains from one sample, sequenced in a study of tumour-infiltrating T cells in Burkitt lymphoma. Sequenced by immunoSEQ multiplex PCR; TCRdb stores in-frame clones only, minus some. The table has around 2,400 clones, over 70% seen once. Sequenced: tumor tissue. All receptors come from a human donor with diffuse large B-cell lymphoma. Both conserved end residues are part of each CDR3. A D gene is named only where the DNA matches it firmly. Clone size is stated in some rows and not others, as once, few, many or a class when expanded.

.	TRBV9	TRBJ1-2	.	TGTGCCAGCAGCCCTGGTTATGCGGCATATAACTATGGCTACACCTTC	CASSPGYAAYNYGYTF
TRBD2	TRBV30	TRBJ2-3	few	TGTGCCTGGAGCCTAGGGACTAGCGGGGGGCCTAGCACAGATACGCAGTATTTT	CAWSLGTSGGPSTDTQYF
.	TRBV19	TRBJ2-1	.	TGTGCCAGTAGTATCAGTCGGTACAATGAGCAGTTCTTC	CASSISRYNEQFF
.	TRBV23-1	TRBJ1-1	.	TGCGCCAGCAGTCAGACCCAGGGCCACCGGGGGGTGAACACTGAAGCTTTCTTT	CASSQTQGHRGVNTEAFF
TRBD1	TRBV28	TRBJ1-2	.	TGTGCCAGCAGTTTGCCCATAGGGGACAGGGTAGGCTACACCTTC	CASSLPIGDRVGYTF
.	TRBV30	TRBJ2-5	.	TGTGCCTGGAGTGTCGGGGTCCCAGAGACCCAGTACTTC	CAWSVGVPETQYF
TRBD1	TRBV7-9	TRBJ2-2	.	TGTGCCAGCAGCTCCTCGGACAGGGGGCAAGGCGGGGAGCTGTTTTTT	CASSSSDRGQGGELFF
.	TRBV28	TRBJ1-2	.	TGTGCCAGCAGTCCGTCCGTGGTGACCTACACCTTC	CASSPSVVTYTF
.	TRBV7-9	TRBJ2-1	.	TGTGCCAGCAGCTTATCTGTCTTGCGCAATGAGCAGTTCTTC	CASSLSVLRNEQFF
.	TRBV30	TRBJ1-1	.	TGTGCCTGGAGTCGGAGGGATAACACTGAAGCTTTCTTT	CAWSRRDNTEAFF
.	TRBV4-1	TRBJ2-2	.	TGCGCCAGCAGCCAAGTCAGCGGAAACACCGGGGAGCTGTTTTTT	CASSQVSGNTGELFF
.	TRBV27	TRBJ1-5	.	TGTGCCAGCAGTTCCGATGGACAGCCTTATCAGCCCCAGCATTTT	CASSSDGQPYQPQHF
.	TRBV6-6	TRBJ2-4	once	TGTGCCAGCAGATACACGGGGTATGACAAAAACATTCAGTACTTC	CASRYTGYDKNIQYF
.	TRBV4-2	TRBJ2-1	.	TGTGCCAGCAGCCAAGAGAATGAGCAGTTCTTC	CASSQENEQFF